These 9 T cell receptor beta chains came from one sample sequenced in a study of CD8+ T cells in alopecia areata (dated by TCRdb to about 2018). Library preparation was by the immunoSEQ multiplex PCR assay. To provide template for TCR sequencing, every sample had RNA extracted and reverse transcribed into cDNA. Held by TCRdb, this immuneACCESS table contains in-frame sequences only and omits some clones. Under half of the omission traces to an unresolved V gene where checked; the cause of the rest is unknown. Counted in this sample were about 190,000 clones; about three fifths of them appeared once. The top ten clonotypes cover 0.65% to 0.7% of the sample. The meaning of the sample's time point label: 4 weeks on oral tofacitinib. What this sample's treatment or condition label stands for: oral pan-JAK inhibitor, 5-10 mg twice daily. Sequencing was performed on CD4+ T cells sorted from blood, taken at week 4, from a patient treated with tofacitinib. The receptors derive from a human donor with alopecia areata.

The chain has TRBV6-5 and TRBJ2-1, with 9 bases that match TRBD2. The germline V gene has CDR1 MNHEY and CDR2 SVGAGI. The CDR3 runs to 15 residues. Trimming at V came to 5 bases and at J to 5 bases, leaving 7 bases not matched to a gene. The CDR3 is CASSRSGSQNNEQFF. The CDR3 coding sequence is TGTGCCAGCAGTCGTAGCGGGAGTCAGAACAATGAGCAGTTCTTC.

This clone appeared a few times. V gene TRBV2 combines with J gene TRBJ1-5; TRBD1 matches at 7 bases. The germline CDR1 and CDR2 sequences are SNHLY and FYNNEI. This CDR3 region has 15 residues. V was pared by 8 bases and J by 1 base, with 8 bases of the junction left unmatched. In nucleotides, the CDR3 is TGTGCCAGCGGGGACAGTATAGGGAGCAATCAGCCCCAGCATTTT. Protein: CASGDSIGSNQPQHF.

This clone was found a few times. For the CDR3, the DNA is TGTGCCAGCAGCCAAGTTTCGGCGGGAGCAGACCAAGAGACCCAGTACTTC. It translates to CASSQVSAGADQETQYF. This rearrangement joins TRBV4-2 to TRBJ2-5, with 7 bases identical to TRBD2. V gave up 1 base and J gave up 0 bases; unmatched junction bases: 8. The CDR3 contains 17 residues. Germline loops: CDR1 LGHNA, CDR2 YNFKEQ.

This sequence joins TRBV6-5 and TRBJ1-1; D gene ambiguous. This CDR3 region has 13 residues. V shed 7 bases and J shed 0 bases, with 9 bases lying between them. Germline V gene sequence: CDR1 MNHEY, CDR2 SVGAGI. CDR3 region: CASTRQLNTEAFF. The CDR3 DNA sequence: TGTGCCAGCACCAGGCAACTGAACACTGAAGCTTTCTTT.

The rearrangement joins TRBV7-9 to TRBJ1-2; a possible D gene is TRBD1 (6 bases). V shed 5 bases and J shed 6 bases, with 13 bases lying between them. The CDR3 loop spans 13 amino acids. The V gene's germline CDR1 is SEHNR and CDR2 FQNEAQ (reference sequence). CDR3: CASSVQGGHGYTF. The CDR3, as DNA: TGTGCCAGCAGCGTACAGGGAGGACATGGCTACACCTTC.

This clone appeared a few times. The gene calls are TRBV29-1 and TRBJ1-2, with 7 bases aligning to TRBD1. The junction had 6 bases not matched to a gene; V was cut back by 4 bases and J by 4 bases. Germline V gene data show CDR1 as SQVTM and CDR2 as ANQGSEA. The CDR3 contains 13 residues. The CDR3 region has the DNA TGCAGCGTTGTAGGCCAGGGGGTCTATGGCTACACCTTC. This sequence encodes CSVVGQGVYGYTF.

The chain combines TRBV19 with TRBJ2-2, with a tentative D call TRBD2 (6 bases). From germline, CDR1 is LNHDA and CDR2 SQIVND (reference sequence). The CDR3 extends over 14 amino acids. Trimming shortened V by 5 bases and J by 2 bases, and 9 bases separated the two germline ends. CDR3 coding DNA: TGTGCCAGTAGTCTAGCGTTCAACACCGGGGAGCTGTTTTTT. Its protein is CASSLAFNTGELFF.

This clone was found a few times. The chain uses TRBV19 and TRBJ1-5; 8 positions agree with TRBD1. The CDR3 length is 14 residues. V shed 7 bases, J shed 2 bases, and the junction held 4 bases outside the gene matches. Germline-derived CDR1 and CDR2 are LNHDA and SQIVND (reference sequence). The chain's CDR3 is CASNPTGGNQPQHF. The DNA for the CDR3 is TGTGCCAGTAACCCGACAGGGGGCAATCAGCCCCAGCATTTT. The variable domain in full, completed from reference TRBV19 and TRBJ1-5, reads DGGITQSPKYLFRKEGQNVTLSCEQNLNHDAMYWYRQDPGQGLRLIYYSQIVNDFQKGDIAEGYSVSREKKESFPLTVTSAQKNPTAFYLCASNPTGGNQPQHFGDGTRLSIL.

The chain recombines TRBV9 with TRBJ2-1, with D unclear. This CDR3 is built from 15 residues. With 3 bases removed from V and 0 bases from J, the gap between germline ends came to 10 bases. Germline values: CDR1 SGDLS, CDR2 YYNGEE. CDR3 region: CASSATESSYNEQFF. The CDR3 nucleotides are TGTGCCAGCAGCGCGACCGAGAGCTCCTACAATGAGCAGTTCTTC. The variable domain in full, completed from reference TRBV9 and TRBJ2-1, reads DSGVTQTPKHLITATGQRVTLRCSPRSGDLSVYWYQQSLDQGLQFLIQYYNGEERAKGNILERFSAQQFPDLHSELNLSSLELGDSALYFCASSATESSYNEQFFGPGTRLTVL.